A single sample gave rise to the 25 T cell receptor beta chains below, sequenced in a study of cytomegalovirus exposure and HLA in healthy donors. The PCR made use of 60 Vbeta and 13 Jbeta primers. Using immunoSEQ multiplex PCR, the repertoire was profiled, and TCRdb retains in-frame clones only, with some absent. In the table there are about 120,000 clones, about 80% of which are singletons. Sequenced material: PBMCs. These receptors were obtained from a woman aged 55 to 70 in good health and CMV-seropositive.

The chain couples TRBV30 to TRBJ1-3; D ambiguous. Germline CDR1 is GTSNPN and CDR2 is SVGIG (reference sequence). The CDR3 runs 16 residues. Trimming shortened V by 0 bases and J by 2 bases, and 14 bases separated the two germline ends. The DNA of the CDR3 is TGTGCCTGGAGTGTAGGTGTGGACGGGGCTGGAAACACCATATATTTT. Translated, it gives CAWSVGVDGAGNTIYF.

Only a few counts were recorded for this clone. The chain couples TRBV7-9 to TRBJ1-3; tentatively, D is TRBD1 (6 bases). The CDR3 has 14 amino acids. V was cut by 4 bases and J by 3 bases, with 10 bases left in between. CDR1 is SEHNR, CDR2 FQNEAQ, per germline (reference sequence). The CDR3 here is CASSYKDSGNTIYF. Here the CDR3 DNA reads TGTGCCAGCAGCTACAAGGACAGTGGAAACACCATATATTTT.

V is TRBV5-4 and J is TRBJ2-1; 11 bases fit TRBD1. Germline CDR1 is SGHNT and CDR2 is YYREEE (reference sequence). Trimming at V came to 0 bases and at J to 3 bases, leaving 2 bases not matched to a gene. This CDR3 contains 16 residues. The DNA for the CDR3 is TGTGCCAGCAGCTTGGGAGGGACAGGGGGCTACAATGAGCAGTTCTTC. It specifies CASSLGGTGGYNEQFF.

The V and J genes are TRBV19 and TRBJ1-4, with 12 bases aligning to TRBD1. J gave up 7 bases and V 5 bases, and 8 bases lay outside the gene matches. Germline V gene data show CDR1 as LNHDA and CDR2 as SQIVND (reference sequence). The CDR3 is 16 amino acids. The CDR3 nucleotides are TGTGCCAGTAGTGAATACTGGGACAGGGGGCTTGAAAAACTGTTTTTT. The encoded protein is CASSEYWDRGLEKLFF.

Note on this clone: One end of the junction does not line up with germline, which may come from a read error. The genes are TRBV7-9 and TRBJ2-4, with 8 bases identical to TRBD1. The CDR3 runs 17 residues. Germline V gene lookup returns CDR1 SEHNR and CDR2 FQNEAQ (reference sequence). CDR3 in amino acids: CSSSYLRGRDTLNIQYF. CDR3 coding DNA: TGTTCCAGCAGCTACCTCAGGGGGCGAGATACTTTAAACATTCAGTACTTC.

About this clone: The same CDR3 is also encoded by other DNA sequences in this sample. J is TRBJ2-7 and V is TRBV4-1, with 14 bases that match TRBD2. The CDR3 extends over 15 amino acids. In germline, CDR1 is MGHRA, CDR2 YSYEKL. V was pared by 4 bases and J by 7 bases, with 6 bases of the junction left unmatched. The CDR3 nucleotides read TGCGCCAGCAGCCGGGGACTAGCGGGAGTGGGGGAGCAGTACTTC. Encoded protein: CASSRGLAGVGEQYF.

The CDR3 nucleotides read TGTGCCAGCAGCTTGGAGGGGAATACCCCCTACGAGCAGTACTTC. This sequence encodes CASSLEGNTPYEQYF. The chain combines TRBV5-4 with TRBJ2-7; a possible D gene is TRBD1 (5 bases). V lost 0 bases, J lost 2 bases, and 12 bases lay in between. The CDR3 sequence is 15 residues long. Germline CDR1 and CDR2: SGHNT and YYREEE (reference sequence).

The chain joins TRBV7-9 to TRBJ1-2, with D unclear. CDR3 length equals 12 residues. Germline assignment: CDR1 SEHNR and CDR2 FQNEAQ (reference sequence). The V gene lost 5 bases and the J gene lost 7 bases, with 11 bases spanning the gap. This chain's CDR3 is CASSRDTFGYTF. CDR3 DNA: TGTGCCAGCAGCCGAGACACATTTGGCTACACCTTC. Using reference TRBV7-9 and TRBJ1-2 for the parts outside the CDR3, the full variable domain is DTGVSQNPRHKITKRGQNVTFRCDPISEHNRLYWYRQTLGQGPEFLTYFQNEAQLEKSRLLSDRFSAERPKGSFSTLEIQRTEQGDSAMYLCASSRDTFGYTFGSGTRLTVV.

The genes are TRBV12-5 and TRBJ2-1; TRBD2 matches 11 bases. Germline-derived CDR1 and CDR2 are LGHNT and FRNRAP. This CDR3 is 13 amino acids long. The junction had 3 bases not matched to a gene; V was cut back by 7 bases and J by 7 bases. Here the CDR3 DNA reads TGTGCTAGTGCGGCTAGCGGGAGGAATGAGCAGTTCTTC. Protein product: CASAASGRNEQFF.

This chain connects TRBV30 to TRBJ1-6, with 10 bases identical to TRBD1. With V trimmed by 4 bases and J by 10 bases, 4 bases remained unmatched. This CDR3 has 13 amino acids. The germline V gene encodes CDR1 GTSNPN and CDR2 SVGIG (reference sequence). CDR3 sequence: CAWKDRGWSPLHF. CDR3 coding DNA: TGTGCCTGGAAGGACAGGGGGTGGTCACCCCTCCACTTT.

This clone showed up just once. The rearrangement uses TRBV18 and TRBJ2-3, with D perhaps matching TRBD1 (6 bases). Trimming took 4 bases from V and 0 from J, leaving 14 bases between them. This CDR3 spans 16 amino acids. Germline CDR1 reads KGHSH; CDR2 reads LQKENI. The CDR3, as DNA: TGTGCCAGCTCACTCCGACAGGCTCAAAGCACAGATACGCAGTATTTT. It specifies CASSLRQAQSTDTQYF.

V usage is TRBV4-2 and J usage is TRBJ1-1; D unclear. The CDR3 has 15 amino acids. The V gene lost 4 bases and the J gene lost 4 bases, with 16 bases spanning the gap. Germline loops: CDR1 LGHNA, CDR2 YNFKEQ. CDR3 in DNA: TGTGCCAGCAGCCCGGGGAACTCGGTAGGCACTGAAGCTTTCTTT. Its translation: CASSPGNSVGTEAFF.

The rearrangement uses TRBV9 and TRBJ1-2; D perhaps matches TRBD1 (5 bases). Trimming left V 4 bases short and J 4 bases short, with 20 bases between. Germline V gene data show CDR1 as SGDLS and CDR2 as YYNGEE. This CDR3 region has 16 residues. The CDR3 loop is CASSPLGGWQGYGYTF. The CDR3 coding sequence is TGTGCCAGCAGCCCCCTGGGTGGCTGGCAGGGCTATGGCTACACCTTC.

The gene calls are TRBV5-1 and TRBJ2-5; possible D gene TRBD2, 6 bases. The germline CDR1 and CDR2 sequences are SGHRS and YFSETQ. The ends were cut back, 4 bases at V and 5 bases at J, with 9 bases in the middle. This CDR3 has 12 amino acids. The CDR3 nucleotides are TGCGCCAGCAGCACCGGAGGGGAGACCCAGTACTTC. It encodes CASSTGGETQYF.

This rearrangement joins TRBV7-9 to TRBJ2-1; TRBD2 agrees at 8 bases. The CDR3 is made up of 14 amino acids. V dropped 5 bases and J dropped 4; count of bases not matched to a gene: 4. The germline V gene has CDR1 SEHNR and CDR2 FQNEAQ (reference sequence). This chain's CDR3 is CASSPGTRYNEQFF. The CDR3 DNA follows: TGTGCCAGCAGCCCGGGGACTAGGTACAATGAGCAGTTCTTC.

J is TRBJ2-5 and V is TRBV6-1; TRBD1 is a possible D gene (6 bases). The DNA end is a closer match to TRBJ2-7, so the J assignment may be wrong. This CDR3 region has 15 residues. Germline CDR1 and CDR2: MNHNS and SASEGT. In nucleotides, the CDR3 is TGTGCCAGCAGTCACCCGGGACATAGGATGTACGAGCAGTACTTC. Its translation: CASSHPGHRMYEQYF.

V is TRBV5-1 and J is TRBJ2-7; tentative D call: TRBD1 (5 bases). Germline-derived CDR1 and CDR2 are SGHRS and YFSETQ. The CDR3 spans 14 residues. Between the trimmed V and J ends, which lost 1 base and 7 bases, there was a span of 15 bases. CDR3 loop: CASSLRQDMREQYF. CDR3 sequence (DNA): TGCGCCAGCAGCTTGCGTCAGGACATGCGAGAGCAGTACTTC.

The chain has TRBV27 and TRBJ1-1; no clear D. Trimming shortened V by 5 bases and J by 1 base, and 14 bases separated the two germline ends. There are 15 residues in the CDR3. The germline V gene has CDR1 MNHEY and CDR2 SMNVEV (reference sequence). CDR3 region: CASSPFTVPNTEAFF. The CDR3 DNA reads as TGTGCCAGCAGTCCTTTCACGGTCCCGAACACTGAAGCTTTCTTT.

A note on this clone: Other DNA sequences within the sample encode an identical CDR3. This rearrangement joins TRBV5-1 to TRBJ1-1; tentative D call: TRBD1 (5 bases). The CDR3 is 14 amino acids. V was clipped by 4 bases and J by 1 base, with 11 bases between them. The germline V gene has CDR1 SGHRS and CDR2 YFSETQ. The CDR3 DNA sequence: TGCGCCAGCAGCCTCGGACAAACGAACACTGAAGCTTTCTTT. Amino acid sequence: CASSLGQTNTEAFF.

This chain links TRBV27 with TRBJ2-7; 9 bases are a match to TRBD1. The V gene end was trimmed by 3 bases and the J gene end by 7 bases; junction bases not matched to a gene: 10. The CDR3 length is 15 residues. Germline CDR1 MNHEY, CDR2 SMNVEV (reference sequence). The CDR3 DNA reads TGTGCCAGCAGTTTGTTAGGGACAGGGAATCTTGAGCAGTACTTC. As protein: CASSLLGTGNLEQYF.

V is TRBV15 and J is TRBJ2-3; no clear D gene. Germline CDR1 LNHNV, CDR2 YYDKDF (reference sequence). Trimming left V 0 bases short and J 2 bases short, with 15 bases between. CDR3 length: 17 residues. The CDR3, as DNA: TGTGCCACCAGCAGAGATTCTGTGAGGCGCCCCACAGATACGCAGTATTTT. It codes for CATSRDSVRRPTDTQYF.

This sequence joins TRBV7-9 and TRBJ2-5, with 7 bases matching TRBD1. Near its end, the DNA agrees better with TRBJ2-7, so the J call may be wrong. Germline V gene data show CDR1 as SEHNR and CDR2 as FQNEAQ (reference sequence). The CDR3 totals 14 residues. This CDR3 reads CASSTYRGTYEQYF. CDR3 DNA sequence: TGTGCCAGCAGCACGTACAGGGGAACCTACGAGCAGTACTTC.

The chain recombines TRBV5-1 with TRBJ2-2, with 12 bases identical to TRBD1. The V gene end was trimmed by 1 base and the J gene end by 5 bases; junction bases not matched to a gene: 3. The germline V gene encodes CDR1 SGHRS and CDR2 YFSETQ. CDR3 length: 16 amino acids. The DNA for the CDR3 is TGCGCCAGCAGCTTGTCGGGACAGGGGGCTACCGGGGAGCTGTTTTTT. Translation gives CASSLSGQGATGELFF.

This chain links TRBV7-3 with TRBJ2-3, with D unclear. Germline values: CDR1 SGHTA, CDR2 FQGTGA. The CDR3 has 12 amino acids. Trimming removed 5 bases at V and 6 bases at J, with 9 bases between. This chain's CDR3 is CASSRPGDTQYF. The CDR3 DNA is TGTGCCAGCAGCAGACCCGGGGATACGCAGTATTTT.

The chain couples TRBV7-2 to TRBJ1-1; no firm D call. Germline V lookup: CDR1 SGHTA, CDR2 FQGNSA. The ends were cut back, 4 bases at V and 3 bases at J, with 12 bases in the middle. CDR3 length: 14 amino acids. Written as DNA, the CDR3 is TGTGCCAGCAGCTGGTTGTTTGAGTACACTGAAGCTTTCTTT. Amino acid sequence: CASSWLFEYTEAFF.